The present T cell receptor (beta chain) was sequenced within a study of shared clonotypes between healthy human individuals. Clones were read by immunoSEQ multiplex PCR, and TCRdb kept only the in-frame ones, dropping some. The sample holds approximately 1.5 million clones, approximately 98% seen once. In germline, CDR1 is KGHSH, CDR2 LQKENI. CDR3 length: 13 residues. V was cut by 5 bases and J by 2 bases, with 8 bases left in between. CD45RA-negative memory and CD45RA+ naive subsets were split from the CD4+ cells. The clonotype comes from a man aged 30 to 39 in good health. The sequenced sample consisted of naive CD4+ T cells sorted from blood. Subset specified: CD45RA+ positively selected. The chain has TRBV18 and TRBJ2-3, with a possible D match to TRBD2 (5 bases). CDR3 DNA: TGTGCCAGCTCAAAGACTAACACAGATACGCAGTATTTT. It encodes CASSKTNTDTQYF.